Listed here are 2 T cell receptor beta chains from one sample, sequenced in a study of naive and memory T cell subsets. The beta constant-region primer was an equimolar mix of two oligonucleotides covering TRBC1 and TRBC2. TCRdb re-called the UMI-ligation and nested PCR reads through MiXCR, storing one row per CDR3 protein. The repertoire holds about 85,000 distinct CDR3 sequences, roughly 14% seen once, with approximately 0.84% in the top ten. Sequenced material: central memory CD4+ T cells from blood. Receptors originate from a human donor in good health.

The table lists this clonotype with a few counts. The V call is TRBV7-2, the J call TRBJ2-3, with 12 bases that match TRBD2. With 4 bases clipped from V and 5 bases from J, the junction kept 10 bases outside the gene matches. The CDR3 contains 17 residues. From germline, CDR1 is SGHTA and CDR2 FQGNSA. The CDR3 here is CASSSRLAGEVGDTQYF. The CDR3 nucleotides read TGTGCCAGCAGCTCCAGACTAGCGGGAGAAGTAGGAGATACGCAGTATTTT.

This clonotype was seen only a few times. The rearrangement uses TRBV7-2 and TRBJ1-1, with D unresolved. The CDR3 is made up of 14 amino acids. Germline V lookup: CDR1 SGHTA, CDR2 FQGNSA. V was clipped by 7 bases and J by 4 bases, with 16 bases between them. CDR3 protein: CASNPGLKGTEAFF. Here the CDR3 DNA reads TGTGCCAGCAACCCTGGCCTTAAGGGCACTGAAGCTTTCTTT.